One sample yielded the 25 T cell receptor beta chains listed below, sequenced in a study of T cells expressing NK-cell markers. TCRdb re-called the 5' RACE reads; one entry per CDR3 protein, DNA not given. The specimen's table records about 150,000 distinct CDR3 sequences. The sample comprised blood T cells: a sorted CD56 or NKG2C T cell subset, CD4+ or CD8+ T cells, or bulk PBMC T cells (not recorded which). The receptors come from a woman in her forties or fifties in good health.

The rearrangement links TRBV12-3 or TRBV12-4 to TRBJ2-1; TCRdb's D call, TRBD2, is unchecked because there is no DNA. This CDR3 is 14 amino acids long. This CDR3 reads CASSSIGGYNEQFF.

The chain uses TRBV24-1 and TRBJ2-5. This CDR3 region has 13 residues. Germline V gives CDR1 KGHDR, CDR2 SFDVKD. The CDR3 region is CATSPVEEETQYF.

The genes are TRBV4-1 and TRBJ2-5; TCRdb outputs TRBD1, but without DNA this stays unchecked. CDR1 is MGHRA, CDR2 YSYEKL, per germline. There are 17 residues in the CDR3. The CDR3 spells CASSHPAPRGLEETQYF.

The chain combines TRBV9 with TRBJ2-3; TCRdb proposes TRBD1, but this gene call is untestable without DNA. Germline CDR1 is SGDLS and CDR2 is YYNGEE. The CDR3 is 16 residues long. This CDR3 reads CASSAGGTVRADTQYF.

The chain carries TRBV5-8 and TRBJ2-1; lacking DNA, the TRBD2 call made by TCRdb goes unchecked. This CDR3 has 15 residues. Germline assignment: CDR1 SGHTS and CDR2 YDEGEE. The CDR3 loop is CASSLQGTSVNEQFF.

This chain links TRBV5-1 with TRBJ2-1; there is no DNA to check the TCRdb D call of TRBD2. Germline V gene sequence: CDR1 SGHRS, CDR2 YFSETQ. The CDR3 sequence is 15 residues long. CDR3 sequence: CASSLAGTPLQEQFF.

Here the CDR3 reads CACESGSIDEQYF. J is TRBJ2-7 and V is TRBV30; with no DNA, the TCRdb D assignment of TRBD2 cannot be verified. CDR3 length: 13 amino acids. Germline V gene data show CDR1 as GTSNPN and CDR2 as SVGIG (reference sequence).

The chain employs TRBV11-2 and TRBJ2-5. This CDR3 contains 15 residues. Germline loops: CDR1 SGHAT, CDR2 FQNNGV. The CDR3 region is CASSLAVSMVETQYF. The full variable domain, with the rest looked up from reference TRBV11-2 and TRBJ2-5, is EAGVAQSPRYKIIEKRQSVAFWCNPISGHATLYWYQQILGQGPKLLIQFQNNGVVDDSQLPKDRFSAERLKGVDSTLKIQPAKLEDSAVYLCASSLAVSMVETQYFGPGTRLLVL.

The J gene is TRBJ2-5, the V gene TRBV18. This CDR3 has 14 amino acids. The germline gives CDR1 KGHSH, CDR2 LQKENI. CDR3 residues: CASSPGRTGETQYF.

The rearrangement joins TRBV5-1 to TRBJ2-5; TCRdb calls TRBD1, which cannot be checked without DNA. Germline V CDR1 and CDR2: SGHRS, YFSETQ. The CDR3 has 14 amino acids. CDR3 region: CASSTWDNQETQYF.

The chain links TRBV10-3 to TRBJ2-3. Germline CDR1 reads ENHRY; CDR2 reads SYGVKD. CDR3 length: 13 residues. The CDR3 is CAISESDWDTQYF.

The chain carries TRBV7-8 and TRBJ2-5; TCRdb reports TRBD1, a call that lacks DNA to check it against. The CDR3 has 12 residues. The V gene's germline CDR1 is SGHVS and CDR2 FQNEAQ. The chain's CDR3 is CASSYGTTTQYF.

J is TRBJ2-7 and V is TRBV10-3. The CDR3 consists of 13 residues. Germline loops: CDR1 ENHRY, CDR2 SYGVKD. CDR3 sequence reads: CAISERDYYEQYF.

Here the CDR3 reads CASSLVGNNEKLFF. The V and J genes are TRBV7-8 and TRBJ1-4. CDR3 length: 14 amino acids. CDR1 is SGHVS and CDR2 is FQNEAQ in the germline V gene.

The gene calls are TRBV2 and TRBJ2-7; TCRdb designates TRBD1, a call that cannot be tested without DNA. Germline CDR1 SNHLY, CDR2 FYNNEI. The CDR3 is made up of 12 amino acids. The CDR3 loop is CAGTGVEDEQYF.

The CDR3 loop is CATSDPGSTGEKLFF. This rearrangement joins TRBV24-1 to TRBJ1-4; checking the TCRdb D call of TRBD1 is not possible without DNA. Germline CDR1 KGHDR, CDR2 SFDVKD. The CDR3 spans 15 residues.

V is TRBV27 and J is TRBJ1-1. This CDR3 is built from 13 residues. Germline CDR1 MNHEY, CDR2 SMNVEV (reference sequence). CDR3: CATRTLWGTEAFF.

The V gene is TRBV7-7, the J gene TRBJ2-6; TCRdb proposes TRBD1, but this gene call is untestable without DNA. The CDR3 is 18 amino acids. Germline V gene lookup returns CDR1 SSHAT and CDR2 FNYEAQ (reference sequence). The CDR3 loop is CASSLGQGTLSGANVLTF.

This chain links TRBV6-1 with TRBJ2-3; TCRdb lists TRBD1, though no DNA is available to test this call. CDR1 is MNHNS and CDR2 is SASEGT in the germline V gene. CDR3 length: 15 residues. CDR3: CASSEIPGGEDTQYF.

The chain has TRBV12-3 or TRBV12-4 and TRBJ2-7; TCRdb lists TRBD1, though no DNA is available to test this call. The CDR3 is 16 residues long. CDR3 amino acids: CASSRSRYAPQGEQYF.

The chain employs TRBV15 and TRBJ2-2; there is no DNA to check the TCRdb D call of TRBD1. The CDR3 extends over 14 amino acids. CDR1 and CDR2 from the germline V gene are LNHNV and YYDKDF (reference sequence). The CDR3 protein is CATSSGTGVGELFF.

The chain joins TRBV11-2 to TRBJ2-3; TCRdb selects TRBD1, and the lack of DNA leaves this call unchecked. Germline V lookup: CDR1 SGHAT, CDR2 FQNNGV. CDR3 size: 15 residues. This CDR3 is CASSFSGGATDTQYF.

The gene calls are TRBV12-3 or TRBV12-4 and TRBJ1-1; TCRdb indicates TRBD1, and absent DNA this call remains unverified. The CDR3 has 15 amino acids. The CDR3 loop reads CASSPDRGMNTEAFF.

This chain links TRBV7-9 with TRBJ2-1; TCRdb selects TRBD2, and the lack of DNA leaves this call unchecked. The CDR3 runs 20 residues. Germline V gene lookup returns CDR1 SEHNR and CDR2 FQNEAQ (reference sequence). CDR3 in amino acids: CASSSGEGLASLGPYNEQFF.

V usage is TRBV29-1 and J usage is TRBJ2-7; without DNA, the TCRdb call of TRBD1 cannot be checked. The CDR3 length is 13 residues. Per germline, CDR1 SQVTM and CDR2 ANQGSEA. CDR3 sequence: CSVEARGTDEQYF.